The clone carrying this TCR beta chain was seen more than once but under ten times. This CDR3 region has 19 residues. With 1 base clipped from V and 2 bases from J, the junction kept 11 bases outside the gene matches. CDR1 is SGHRS, CDR2 YFSETQ, per germline. MiXCR, applied by TCRdb to the 5' RACE reads, yields one record per CDR3 protein. The sample yields about 410,000 distinct CDR3 sequences, roughly a quarter seen once. The record originates from a study of T-cell memory formation after mild COVID-19. The chain is built from TRBV5-1 and TRBJ2-6; 8 nucleotides agree with TRBD1. The receptor was isolated from an adult woman who had mild COVID-19 (a few samples of this study predate the infection). Cell type and time point are not known. Sequenced input: PBMCs or a T cell subset sorted from them (not recorded which). The CDR3 DNA is TGCGCCAGCAGCTTGTTTGGACAGGGATCCCCTCCTGGGGCCAACGTCCTGACTTTC. Amino acids: CASSLFGQGSPPGANVLTF.